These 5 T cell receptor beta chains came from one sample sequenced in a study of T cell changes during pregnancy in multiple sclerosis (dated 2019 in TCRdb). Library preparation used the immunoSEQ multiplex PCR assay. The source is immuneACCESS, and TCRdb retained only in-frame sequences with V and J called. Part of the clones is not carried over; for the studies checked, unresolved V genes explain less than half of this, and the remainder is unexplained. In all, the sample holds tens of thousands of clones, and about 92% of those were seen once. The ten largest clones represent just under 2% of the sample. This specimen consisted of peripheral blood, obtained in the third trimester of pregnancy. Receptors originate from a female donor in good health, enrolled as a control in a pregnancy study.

For the CDR3, the DNA is TGTGCCATCACCCGGGACAGGGTCGAAACCATTAACTATGGCTACACCTTC. Translating it yields CAITRDRVETINYGYTF. The chain combines TRBV10-3 with TRBJ1-2; 9 nucleotides align to TRBD1. V lost 7 bases and J lost 1; bases outside the gene matches: 13. The CDR3 spans 17 residues. Germline V gives CDR1 ENHRY, CDR2 SYGVKD.

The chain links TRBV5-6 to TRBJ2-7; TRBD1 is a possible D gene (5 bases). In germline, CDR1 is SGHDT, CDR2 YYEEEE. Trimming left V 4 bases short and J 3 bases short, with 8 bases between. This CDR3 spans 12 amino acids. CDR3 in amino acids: CASSDGHYEQYF. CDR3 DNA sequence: TGTGCCAGCAGCGACGGACACTACGAGCAGTACTTC.

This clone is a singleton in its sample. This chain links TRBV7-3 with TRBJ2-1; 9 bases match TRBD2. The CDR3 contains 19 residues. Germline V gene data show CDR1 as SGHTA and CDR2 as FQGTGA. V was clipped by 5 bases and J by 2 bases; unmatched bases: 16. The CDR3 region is CASSPKRTGGGAAYNEQFF. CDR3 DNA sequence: TGTGCCAGCAGCCCAAAGCGTACCGGCGGGGGGGCCGCCTACAATGAGCAGTTCTTC.

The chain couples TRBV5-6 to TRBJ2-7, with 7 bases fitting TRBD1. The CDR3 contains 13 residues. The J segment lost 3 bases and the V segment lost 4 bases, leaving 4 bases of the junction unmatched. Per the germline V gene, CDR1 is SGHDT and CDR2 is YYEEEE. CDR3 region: CASSRDSLYEQYF. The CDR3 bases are TGTGCCAGCAGCCGGGACAGCCTCTACGAGCAGTACTTC.

CDR3 in DNA: TGTGCCAGCAGCTGGGGGTTGGGACAGGGGGTGTATGAGCAGTTCTTC. Translation gives CASSWGLGQGVYEQFF. This chain uses TRBV5-6 with TRBJ2-1, with 11 bases identical to TRBD1. This CDR3 contains 16 residues. CDR1 SGHDT and CDR2 YYEEEE come from the germline V gene. V lost 3 bases to trimming and J lost 8 bases; unmatched junction nucleotides: 10.